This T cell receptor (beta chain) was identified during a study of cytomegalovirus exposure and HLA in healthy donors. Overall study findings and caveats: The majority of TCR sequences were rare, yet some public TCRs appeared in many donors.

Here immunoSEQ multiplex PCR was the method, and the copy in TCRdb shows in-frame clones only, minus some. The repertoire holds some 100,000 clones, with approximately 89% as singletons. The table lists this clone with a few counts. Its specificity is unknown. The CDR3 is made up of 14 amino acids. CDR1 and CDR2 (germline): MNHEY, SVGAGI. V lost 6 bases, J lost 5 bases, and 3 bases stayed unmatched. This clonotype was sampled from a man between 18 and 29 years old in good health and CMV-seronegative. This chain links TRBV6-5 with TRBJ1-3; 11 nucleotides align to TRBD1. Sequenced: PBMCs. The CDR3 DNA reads TGTGCCAGCAGAGGGACAGGGGGAAGAAACACCATATATTTT. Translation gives CASRGTGGRNTIYF.